The rows below give T cell receptor beta chains drawn from one sample of a study of cytomegalovirus exposure and HLA in healthy donors. Sequencing used immunoSEQ multiplex PCR; TCRdb keeps in-frame clones, though not all of them. The table records around 150,000 clones, 70% to 80% of them present only once. Sequencing used PBMCs. The receptor set was obtained from a male donor in good health and CMV-seronegative. CDR3s include the opening cysteine and the closing phenylalanine or tryptophan. The order of the fields is CDR3 DNA, CDR3 protein, J gene, clone size, V gene, D gene. The D gene is left open where the match is weak. Expanded clones get a size class; other rows say once, few or many, or leave the size out.

DNA: TGCGCCAGCAGCTTGGACAGGGGAACCTATGGCTACACCTTC
CDR3: CASSLDRGTYGYTF
J: TRBJ1-2
size: -
V: TRBV5-1
D: TRBD1

DNA: TGTGCCAGCAGCTCTTACACCGGGGAGCTGTTTTTT
CDR3: CASSSYTGELFF
J: TRBJ2-2
size: -
V: TRBV7-9
D: -

DNA: TGTGCCAGCAGCCTCGGGGTGCCTAGCACAGATACGCAGTATTTT
CDR3: CASSLGVPSTDTQYF
J: TRBJ2-3
size: -
V: TRBV28
D: -

DNA: TGTGCCAGCAGCCAGGGACTGACCTCTGGGGCCAACGTCCTGACTTTC
CDR3: CASSQGLTSGANVLTF
J: TRBJ2-6
size: -
V: TRBV5-5
D: -

DNA: TGTGCCAGCAGAGGGACAGCAGAGTATGGCTACACCTTC
CDR3: CASRGTAEYGYTF
J: TRBJ1-2
size: -
V: TRBV6-1
D: TRBD1

DNA: TGTGCCTGGAGTAACAGAAAATTATACAATGAACAGTTCTTC
CDR3: CAWSNRKLYNEQFF
J: TRBJ2-1
size: once
V: TRBV30
D: -

DNA: TGCGCCAGCAGAAAGGACATCATGAACACTGAAGCTTTCTTT
CDR3: CASRKDIMNTEAFF
J: TRBJ1-1
size: few
V: TRBV5-1
D: -

DNA: TGTGCCAGCAGCTACAGGAGGGGTAGGGAAAAACTGTTTTTT
CDR3: CASSYRRGREKLFF
J: TRBJ1-4
size: once
V: TRBV28
D: -

DNA: TGTGCCATCAGTGATCCACAGGGAACCTACGAGCAGTACTTC
CDR3: CAISDPQGTYEQYF
J: TRBJ2-7
size: -
V: TRBV10-3
D: -

DNA: TGTGCCAGCAGCCCAGGGGGCCGGAGAGGCTACACCTTC
CDR3: CASSPGGRRGYTF
J: TRBJ1-2
size: -
V: TRBV7-3
D: TRBD1

DNA: TGTGCCAGCAGTTGGACAGCTAGCAATCAGCCCCAGCATTTT
CDR3: CASSWTASNQPQHF
J: TRBJ1-5
size: -
V: TRBV2
D: -

DNA: TGTGCCAGCAGCCTAGGGGGCACCTCGAACACTGAAGCTTTCTTT
CDR3: CASSLGGTSNTEAFF
J: TRBJ1-1
size: -
V: TRBV7-2
D: TRBD1

DNA: TGCGCCAGCAGCAGGGGGCTTATGAACACTGAAGCTTTCTTT
CDR3: CASSRGLMNTEAFF
J: TRBJ1-1
size: once
V: TRBV5-1
D: TRBD1

DNA: TGTGCCAGCAGGGGACAGGGTGACTATGGCTACACCTTC
CDR3: CASRGQGDYGYTF
J: TRBJ1-2
size: -
V: TRBV28
D: TRBD1

DNA: TGTGCCAGCAGTTACGCTTACAGGGTAAAGAGCAATCAGCCCCAGCATTTT
CDR3: CASSYAYRVKSNQPQHF
J: TRBJ1-5
size: -
V: TRBV6-7
D: -

DNA: TGTGCCTGGAGCCTTGGGGGACAGCGTAATGAAAAACTGTTTTTT
CDR3: CAWSLGGQRNEKLFF
J: TRBJ1-4
size: -
V: TRBV30
D: TRBD1

DNA: TGTGCCAGCAGCTTCCGTTTGGGTCGGGCTGAAGCTTTCTTT
CDR3: CASSFRLGRAEAFF
J: TRBJ1-1
size: -
V: TRBV7-2
D: -

DNA: TGTGCCAGCAGCTTAAAGGGGGCCAAGAATGAGCAGTTCTTC
CDR3: CASSLKGAKNEQFF
J: TRBJ2-1
size: -
V: TRBV7-3
D: TRBD1

DNA: TGTGCCAGCAGCCCCGGCGGGGGGTATTCACCCCTCCACTTT
CDR3: CASSPGGGYSPLHF
J: TRBJ1-6
size: -
V: TRBV27
D: -

DNA: TGTGCCAGCAGCACCGACACAGGAGCCCCTAACTATGGCTACACCTTC
CDR3: CASSTDTGAPNYGYTF
J: TRBJ1-2
size: once
V: TRBV21-1
D: -

DNA: TGTGCCAGCAGCCCTGGTCGACAGGTGATCTACGAGCAGTACTTC
CDR3: CASSPGRQVIYEQYF
J: TRBJ2-7
size: -
V: TRBV9
D: -

DNA: TGTGCCAGCAGCTATGGGCTCGAAGACACCATATATTTT
CDR3: CASSYGLEDTIYF
J: TRBJ1-3
size: -
V: TRBV7-2
D: -

DNA: TGTGCCAGCAGCTCTCAGGGGGCGGTAGTTAATGAGCAGTTCTTC
CDR3: CASSSQGAVVNEQFF
J: TRBJ2-1
size: -
V: TRBV7-6
D: TRBD1

DNA: TGTGCCAGCAGCGTTCTAGCGGGGGGAGGATACAATGAGCAGTTCTTC
CDR3: CASSVLAGGGYNEQFF
J: TRBJ2-1
size: -
V: TRBV9
D: TRBD2

DNA: TGTGCCAGCATGGAGACCCTCACCGGGGAGCTGTTTTTT
CDR3: CASMETLTGELFF
J: TRBJ2-2
size: few
V: TRBV9
D: -

DNA: TGTTTCAGTTGGGGACAGACTAATTCACCCCTCCACTTT
CDR3: CFSWGQTNSPLHF
J: TRBJ1-6
size: -
V: TRBV12-2
D: -

DNA: TGTGCCAGCAGCGTAGCCGCAGGGGGAAATTCACCCCTCCACTTT
CDR3: CASSVAAGGNSPLHF
J: TRBJ1-6
size: -
V: TRBV9
D: TRBD1

DNA: TGTGCCAGCAGCCTTAAACAGGGGTTGGATTCACCCCTCCACTTT
CDR3: CASSLKQGLDSPLHF
J: TRBJ1-6
size: -
V: TRBV5-6
D: TRBD1

DNA: TGTGCCAGCGCGGGGACCCTCACAGATACGCAGTATTTT
CDR3: CASAGTLTDTQYF
J: TRBJ2-3
size: few
V: TRBV25-1
D: -

DNA: TGTGCCAGTCTGGGTTGGGGGGGCACTGAAGCTTTCTTT
CDR3: CASLGWGGTEAFF
J: TRBJ1-1
size: -
V: TRBV7-9
D: -

DNA: TGTGCCAGCAGTGGACAGGGGTCCTCCTACGAGCAGTACTTC
CDR3: CASSGQGSSYEQYF
J: TRBJ2-7
size: -
V: TRBV2
D: TRBD1

DNA: TGTGCCAGCAGCTCAGACCAGCACTCTAGGGCTTTCTTT
CDR3: CASSSDQHSRAFF
J: TRBJ1-1
size: -
V: TRBV7-9
D: -

DNA: TGTGCCAGCAGCGATGGCAGGGGAAATCAGCCCCAGCATTTT
CDR3: CASSDGRGNQPQHF
J: TRBJ1-5
size: -
V: TRBV5-8
D: -

DNA: TGTGCCAGCAGCGCCAGAAGTTTAGCCACCGGGGAGCTGTTTTTT
CDR3: CASSARSLATGELFF
J: TRBJ2-2
size: -
V: TRBV21-1
D: -

DNA: TGCAGCGCGGCCGGTGACAGGGTCGGTGGCTACACCTTC
CDR3: CSAAGDRVGGYTF
J: TRBJ1-2
size: few
V: TRBV29-1
D: TRBD1

DNA: TGTGCCAGCAGCTTAAAGGTGCCGGCGGGGGGCACAGAGCAGTACTTC
CDR3: CASSLKVPAGGTEQYF
J: TRBJ2-7
size: -
V: TRBV7-2
D: TRBD2

DNA: TGTGCCAGCAGTTTAAGGGGCGACAGGGCTAACTATGGCTACACCTTC
CDR3: CASSLRGDRANYGYTF
J: TRBJ1-2
size: -
V: TRBV28
D: TRBD1

DNA: TGTGCCAGCAGCTCACCGGGGGTTGAGAAACTGTTTTTT
CDR3: CASSSPGVEKLFF
J: TRBJ1-4
size: -
V: TRBV13
D: -

DNA: TGTGCCAGCAGTGAGCGACTAGCGGGGCCCGGGGATACGCAGTATTTT
CDR3: CASSERLAGPGDTQYF
J: TRBJ2-3
size: few
V: TRBV6-1
D: TRBD2

DNA: TGTGCCACCTACAGCTCCTACGAGCAGTACTTC
CDR3: CATYSSYEQYF
J: TRBJ2-7
size: -
V: TRBV28
D: -

DNA: TGTGCCAGCAGCTGGACTAGCGGACTCACAGATACGCAGTATTTT
CDR3: CASSWTSGLTDTQYF
J: TRBJ2-3
size: -
V: TRBV7-9
D: TRBD2

DNA: TGTGCCAGCACCCGGGACAGGGGGTCTGGCTACACCTTC
CDR3: CASTRDRGSGYTF
J: TRBJ1-2
size: -
V: TRBV27
D: TRBD1

DNA: TGTGCCAGCAGTTTAGTGACACCTAATCAGCCCCAGCATTTT
CDR3: CASSLVTPNQPQHF
J: TRBJ1-5
size: -
V: TRBV28
D: -

DNA: TGCGCCAGCAGTGAACCCGGGACAGGCTCCTACGAGCAGTACTTC
CDR3: CASSEPGTGSYEQYF
J: TRBJ2-7
size: -
V: TRBV10-2
D: TRBD1

DNA: TGTGCCAGCAGTGAAACAGTGGACTATGGCTACACCTTC
CDR3: CASSETVDYGYTF
J: TRBJ1-2
size: -
V: TRBV6-5
D: -

DNA: TGTGCCAGCAGCCCCCTAGCGACAGGGACAACCGGGGAGCTGTTTTTT
CDR3: CASSPLATGTTGELFF
J: TRBJ2-2
size: -
V: TRBV11-3
D: -

DNA: TGTGCCAGCAGCAGGGGGCGCGGGGCAACTAATGAAAAACTGTTTTTT
CDR3: CASSRGRGATNEKLFF
J: TRBJ1-4
size: -
V: TRBV5-8
D: TRBD1

DNA: TGTGCCAGCAGGCCGGGAGCCTCAATGACGGATACGCAGTATTTT
CDR3: CASRPGASMTDTQYF
J: TRBJ2-3
size: -
V: TRBV7-3
D: -

DNA: TGCGCCACTTTATTACACCGCAAAAACATTCAGTACTTC
CDR3: CATLLHRKNIQYF
J: TRBJ2-4
size: -
V: TRBV5-1
D: -

DNA: TGCGCCAGCAGCCGGGACAGGGGGCTGGGCATGAACACTGAAGCTTTCTTT
CDR3: CASSRDRGLGMNTEAFF
J: TRBJ1-1
size: -
V: TRBV10-2
D: TRBD1

DNA: TGTGCCAGCAGCTTTGGTTCTAGCGGGGGGAATGAGCAGTTCTTC
CDR3: CASSFGSSGGNEQFF
J: TRBJ2-1
size: -
V: TRBV7-9
D: TRBD2

DNA: TGCGCCAGCAGCCAGGGACAGGGGGTGGGCAATGAGCAGTTCTTC
CDR3: CASSQGQGVGNEQFF
J: TRBJ2-1
size: -
V: TRBV5-1
D: TRBD1

DNA: TGCGCCAGCAGCTTGGGGGACACTCCCACAGGTGGCTACACCTTC
CDR3: CASSLGDTPTGGYTF
J: TRBJ1-2
size: -
V: TRBV5-1
D: -

DNA: TGCGCCAGCACCCAGTGGACAGGAAACTTAAATGAGCAGTTCTTC
CDR3: CASTQWTGNLNEQFF
J: TRBJ2-1
size: -
V: TRBV4-1
D: TRBD1

DNA: TGTGCCTGGGATACAGGGATGTTCGAAACTAATGAAAAACTGTTTTTT
CDR3: CAWDTGMFETNEKLFF
J: TRBJ1-4
size: -
V: TRBV30
D: -